This T cell receptor beta chain was documented in a study of cytomegalovirus exposure and HLA in healthy donors. Primers included in the PCR were 60 Vbeta and 13 Jbeta primers. Sequenced by immunoSEQ multiplex PCR; TCRdb stores in-frame clones only, minus some. In the table there are tens of thousands of clones, almost 80% of which are singletons. V shed 3 bases and J 1 base; nucleotides not matched to a gene: 0. CDR3 size: 12 residues. Germline V gene data show CDR1 as GTSNPN and CDR2 as SVGIG (reference sequence). Findings of the study overall: Relative to the approximately 700-donor mean, N-insertions were reportedly fewer in an Asian-associated ancestry cluster in a later analysis. Later genetic work tied a missense DCLRE1C variant to beta-chain V and J trimming. CMV serostatus was the only immune exposure information that was available.

With respect to this clone: The antigen remains unidentified.

Sequencing used PBMCs. J is TRBJ2-7 and V is TRBV30, with 7 bases aligning to TRBD1. The receptor was isolated from a woman aged 40 to 55 in good health and CMV-seropositive. The CDR3 loop reads CAWRTGSYEQYF. DNA for the CDR3: TGTGCCTGGAGGACAGGGTCCTACGAGCAGTACTTC.